Listed here are 8 T cell receptor beta chains from one sample, sequenced in a study of cytomegalovirus exposure and HLA in healthy donors. Amplification used 60 Vbeta primers and 13 Jbeta primers. Here immunoSEQ multiplex PCR was the method, and the copy in TCRdb shows in-frame clones only, minus some. This sample has approximately 150,000 clones, with around 75% found just once. The specimen sequenced was PBMCs. These receptors originate from a male donor in good health and CMV-seronegative.

The gene calls are TRBV4-1 and TRBJ2-1; 10 bases are a match to TRBD1. The junction had 5 bases not matched to a gene; V was cut back by 6 bases and J by 0 bases. CDR1 is MGHRA, CDR2 YSYEKL, per germline. This CDR3 region has 16 residues. The CDR3 DNA follows: TGCGCCAGCAGTCGGACAGGGGGATACTCCTACAATGAGCAGTTCTTC. It is translated as CASSRTGGYSYNEQFF.

The genes are TRBV27 and TRBJ2-7; D uncertain. Germline V gene lookup returns CDR1 MNHEY and CDR2 SMNVEV (reference sequence). The CDR3 totals 12 residues. Trimming stripped 2 bases from V and 3 bases from J, with 5 bases between. CDR3 amino acids: CASSLNLYEQYF. CDR3 bases: TGTGCCAGCAGTTTAAATCTCTACGAGCAGTACTTC.

The V call is TRBV6-1, the J call TRBJ2-3, with D perhaps TRBD1 (5 bases). V was shortened by 5 bases and J by 4 bases, with 13 bases between the two germline ends. The CDR3 covers 14 residues. Germline V gene sequence: CDR1 MNHNS, CDR2 SASEGT. CDR3 region: CASSPDSLADTQYF. The CDR3 coding sequence is TGTGCCAGCAGTCCAGACAGCCTCGCAGATACGCAGTATTTT.

V and J are TRBV7-6 and TRBJ2-7; D perhaps matches TRBD1 (5 bases). The V gene's germline CDR1 is SGHVS and CDR2 FNYEAQ. The CDR3 spans 13 residues. Trimming cost V 5 bases and J 2 bases, with 10 bases left between them. DNA of the CDR3: TGTGCCAGCAGCCCTCGACAGACCTACGAGCAGTACTTC. Its translation is CASSPRQTYEQYF. The variable domain in full, with the rest retrieved from reference TRBV7-6 and TRBJ2-7, is GAGVSQSPRYKVTKRGQDVALRCDPISGHVSLYWYRQALGQGPEFLTYFNYEAQQDKSGLPNDRFSAERPEGSISTLTIQRTEQRDSAMYRCASSPRQTYEQYFGPGTRLTVT.

This clone was seen just once. The V gene is TRBV6-5, the J gene TRBJ1-2, with D possibly TRBD1 on 5 matching bases. This CDR3 is 14 amino acids long. Trimming took off 0 bases at V and 6 bases at J, with 11 bases between the two ends. Germline-derived CDR1 and CDR2 are MNHEY and SVGAGI. The CDR3 region has the DNA TGTGCCAGCAGTTACTCTCTCCAGGGAAATGGCTACACCTTC. Protein product: CASSYSLQGNGYTF.

This clone was counted a few times. V usage is TRBV10-3 and J usage is TRBJ2-7, with D perhaps TRBD1 (8 bases). The ends were cut back, 8 bases at V and 7 bases at J, with 18 bases in the middle. The CDR3 runs to 13 residues. The V gene's germline CDR1 is ENHRY and CDR2 SYGVKD. The CDR3 sequence is CAIENNRGGEQYF. The CDR3 DNA reads TGTGCCATCGAAAATAACAGGGGGGGTGAGCAGTACTTC.

The CDR3 loop is CASSYISPRGTDTQYF. In DNA form, the CDR3 reads TGTGCCAGCAGTTACATTTCGCCACGGGGCACAGATACGCAGTATTTT. V usage is TRBV6-5 and J usage is TRBJ2-3; D unclear. CDR1 is MNHEY and CDR2 is SVGAGI in the germline V gene. The CDR3 contains 16 residues. Trimming took off 2 bases at V and 1 base at J, with 13 bases between the two ends.

This clone was found once. The chain joins TRBV27 to TRBJ2-7; TRBD1 matches at 9 bases. The CDR3 has 15 amino acids. Per germline, CDR1 MNHEY and CDR2 SMNVEV (reference sequence). V gave up 6 bases and J gave up 4 bases; unmatched junction bases: 10. Here the CDR3 reads CASSAPGQGYYEQYF. CDR3 sequence (DNA): TGTGCCAGCAGCGCCCCGGGACAGGGTTATTACGAGCAGTACTTC.